This T cell receptor beta chain came from a study of blood T cell repertoires in COVID-19. The wider study: From the United States, Italy and Spain came samples of acute and convalescent COVID-19. T cells, B-cell-depleted T cells, or PBMCs supplied cDNA or gDNA.

CDR3 length: 13 amino acids. Trimming cost V 1 base and J 6 bases; bases outside gene matches: 3. Germline CDR1 is SGHDT and CDR2 is YYEEEE. Study processing details: The authors estimated nucleated cell counts from reference gene primer amplification. Libraries were prepared by immunoSEQ multiplex PCR; TCRdb keeps only in-frame clonotypes and omits some of them. Clonal size and the V and J genes are those of that table, whereas D and trimming came from the DNA. The sample lists more than 95,000 clones; approximately 90% were seen once. The table lists this clone with a count of one. Sample: peripheral blood. The chain is built from TRBV5-6 and TRBJ2-7, with 8 nucleotides matching TRBD2. The receptor's source is a man between 50 and 59 years old with acute or convalescent COVID-19. CDR3: CASSLSSGSEQYF. The CDR3 bases are TGTGCCAGCAGCTTGTCCAGCGGGAGCGAGCAGTACTTC.